This entry describes one T cell receptor (beta chain). Its antigen is not known. This sample is part of a study of human T cells and chemical hapten exposure. About the study: Patch tests of 0.01% DPC on the upper back were read at 6 days. From small differences in pooled library volume came most of the variation in per-sample TCR yields. General study points: With patch test score, the counts of PT1 expanded TCRs showed a positive correlation. The study found that DPC sensitization did not change TCRs above 1 in 1000 frequency.

TCRdb ran MiXCR on the RACE reads and lists one entry per CDR3 protein. Of over 130,000 distinct CDR3 sequences listed, 12% are singletons. Regarding time point: patch test 2, 6 weeks after DPC sensitization. As for treatment: therapeutic diphenylcyclopropenone sensitization with weekly scalp DPC. The CDR3 spans 12 residues. V lost 6 bases, J lost 11 bases, and 12 bases stayed unmatched. CDR1 and CDR2 (germline): DFQATT, SNEGSKA (reference sequence). The V gene is TRBV20-1, the J gene TRBJ1-1; 7 bases are shared with TRBD1. This specimen consisted of whole blood, obtained in connection with sensitization to the hapten diphenylcyclopropenone (DPC). The source is a woman aged 45-60 years with alopecia areata. Some clones in this sample may be carry-over from other donors' samples. For the CDR3, the DNA is TGCAGTGCCATGGGACAGCGGGGGATGGCTTTCTTT. Protein sequence: CSAMGQRGMAFF.